This T cell receptor beta chain was observed in a study of spatial heterogeneity in lung cancer. This clonotype ranks as medium-sized. CDR1 and CDR2 from the germline V gene are MDHEN and SYDVKM. The ends were cut back, 5 bases at V and 6 bases at J, with 6 bases in the middle. The CDR3 totals 11 residues. Time point reported: sample taken at primary tumor resection. Tumor, nontumor lung or frozen PBMC supplied whole RNA, sequenced without sorting. The cohort: roughly 72 early-stage, untreated non-small cell lung cancer patients. A single record per CDR3 protein comes from TCRdb applying MiXCR to the 5' RACE reads. Found here are around 1,800 distinct CDR3 sequences, 15% to 20% of them singletons; the top ten hold roughly 40%.

The specimen comprised PBMCs, sampled at surgery. This chain links TRBV28 with TRBJ2-3; D uncertain. The receptor was isolated from a male donor with early-stage non-small cell lung cancer. Here the CDR3 reads CASSPTDTQYF. The CDR3 DNA reads as TGTGCCAGCAGTCCCACGGATACGCAGTATTTT.